Sequencing of this T cell receptor beta chain was carried out in a study of shared clonotypes between healthy human individuals. Whole-study results and caveats: Among non-shared clonotypes, generation probabilities were lower than among those shared by all four donors.

Produced via immunoSEQ multiplex PCR; TCRdb's table is partial and in-frame only. The table has under 650,000 clones, 96% seen once. The germline V gene encodes CDR1 KGHSH and CDR2 LQKENI. CDR3 length: 11 residues. The V gene lost 8 bases and the J gene lost 10 bases, with 11 bases spanning the gap. This clone came up a few times. Its target is unknown. V and J are TRBV18 and TRBJ1-4; TRBD1 might be the D (6 bases). This receptor was taken from a woman aged 30 to 39 in good health. Sequencing was done on a sample of naive CD4+ T cells sorted from blood. Subset noted: CD45RA+ positively selected. The CDR3 loop reads CASTQTGKLFF. In DNA, the CDR3 is TGTGCCAGCACCCAGACAGGAAAACTGTTTTTT.